This TCR beta chain was found in a study of T cells in Graves' hyperthyroidism and ophthalmopathy. TCR beta CDR3 regions were amplified from RNA. Researchers ran a first-round RT-PCR on the TCR CDR3 using the HTBI primer set. Each CDR3 protein is one row after TCRdb ran MiXCR on the multiplex PCR reads. The sample yields more than 600,000 distinct CDR3 sequences, less than 20% seen once. Germline lookup yields CDR1 SEHNR and CDR2 FQNEAQ (reference sequence). V was trimmed by 2 bases and J by 6 bases, leaving 10 bases between them. The CDR3 totals 14 residues. Any patient presenting with uncontrolled infection, other autoimmune disease, pregnancy or lactation was left out. Clinical symptoms, serum thyroxine and TRAb, thyroid ultrasound and orbital computed tomography together formed the diagnostic basis.

The material sequenced was blood. The V gene is TRBV7-9, the J gene TRBJ2-2; D remains unclear. The sequence derives from a man aged 18 to 30 with Graves' hyperthyroidism. CDR3 sequence: CASSLSLKPGELFF. CDR3 DNA sequence: TGTGCCAGCAGCTTAAGCCTAAAACCCGGGGAGCTGTTTTTT.